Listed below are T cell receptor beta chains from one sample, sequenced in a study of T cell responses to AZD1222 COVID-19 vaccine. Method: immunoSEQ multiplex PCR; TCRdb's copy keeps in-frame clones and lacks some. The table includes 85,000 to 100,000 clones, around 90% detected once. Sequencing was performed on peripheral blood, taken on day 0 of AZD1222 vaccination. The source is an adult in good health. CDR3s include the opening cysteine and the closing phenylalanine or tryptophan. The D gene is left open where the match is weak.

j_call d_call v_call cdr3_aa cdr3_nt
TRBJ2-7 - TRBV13 CASSSEGGKDLYGQYF TGTGCCAGCAGCTCCGAAGGGGGTAAGGATCTCTACGGGCAGTACTTC
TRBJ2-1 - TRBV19 CASQSIGATSRVHNEQFF TGTGCCAGTCAAAGCATCGGGGCTACTTCCCGGGTCCACAATGAGCAGTTCTTC
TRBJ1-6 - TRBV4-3 CASSQHTENSPLHF TGCGCCAGCAGCCAACATACAGAAAATTCACCCCTCCACTTT
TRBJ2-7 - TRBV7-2 CASSLDQGISYEQYF TGTGCCAGCAGCCTCGACCAGGGGATCTCCTACGAGCAGTACTTC
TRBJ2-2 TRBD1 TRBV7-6 CASSLALTGGTGELFF TGTGCCAGCAGCTTGGCGCTGACAGGGGGCACCGGGGAGCTGTTTTTT
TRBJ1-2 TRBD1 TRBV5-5 CASSLGQGMYYGYTF TGTGCCAGCAGCTTAGGACAGGGGATGTACTATGGCTACACCTTC
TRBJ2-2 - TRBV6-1 CASSEALTGSNTGELFF TGTGCCAGCAGTGAAGCGCTTACCGGGTCGAACACCGGGGAGCTGTTTTTT
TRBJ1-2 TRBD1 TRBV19 CASSTGQGASARYGYTF TGTGCCAGTAGTACGGGACAGGGGGCAAGCGCTAGGTATGGCTACACCTTC
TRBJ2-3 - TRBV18 CASSPATASTDTQYF TGTGCCAGCTCACCAGCGACAGCTTCCACAGATACGCAGTATTTT
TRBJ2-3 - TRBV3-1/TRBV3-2 CASSQVTDTQYF TGTGCCAGCAGCCAAGTGACAGATACGCAGTATTTT